The next 27 T cell receptor beta chains were all read from a single sample in a study of blood T cell repertoires in COVID-19 (TCRdb year 2020). The library was prepared using the immunoSEQ multiplex PCR assay. The clones in this table, taken by TCRdb from immuneACCESS, are in-frame only. Not every clone is retained; where verified, under half of the shortfall comes from an unresolved V gene, and the cause of the rest is unknown. The sample data list about 150,000 clones, and around 80% of these were observed just once. In total, the top ten clones hold 38% of the sample. Sequencing was performed on peripheral blood. These receptors came from a human donor in a cohort sampled during active COVID-19.

The chain links TRBV18 to TRBJ2-5; perhaps TRBD2 as D (5 bases). CDR1 and CDR2 (germline): KGHSH, LQKENI. This CDR3 spans 15 amino acids. V was cut by 3 bases and J by 0 bases, with 11 bases left in between. The chain's CDR3 is CASSPGAGYQETQYF. CDR3 DNA sequence: TGTGCCAGCTCACCGGGAGCAGGTTACCAAGAGACCCAGTACTTC.

The chain uses TRBV3-1 (or the pseudogene TRBV3-2) and TRBJ1-5; D gene uncertain. Trimming cost V 0 bases and J 7 bases, with 10 bases left between them. This CDR3 has 14 residues. The V gene's germline CDR1 is LGHDT and CDR2 YNNKEL (reference sequence). CDR3 protein: CASSQDAGRQPQHF. CDR3 sequence (DNA): TGTGCCAGCAGCCAAGATGCGGGGAGGCAGCCCCAGCATTTT.

The chain recombines TRBV19 with TRBJ1-1; no definite D call. Germline-derived CDR1 and CDR2 are LNHDA and SQIVND (reference sequence). V lost 9 bases to trimming and J lost 1 base, with 12 bases between them. The CDR3 loop spans 13 amino acids. CDR3 DNA sequence: TGTGCCAGCGGGAGACGGGGGAACACTGAAGCTTTCTTT. Encoded protein: CASGRRGNTEAFF.

Regarding this clone: The junction departs from germline at one end; a sequencing error may be responsible. The chain employs TRBV12-3 or TRBV12-4 and TRBJ1-1, with D unclear. The length of the CDR3 is 13 residues. CDR3 sequence (DNA): TGTGCCAGCAGTCCAACTCTGACGGGGTTGCGCCTCTTT. This codes for CASSPTLTGLRLF.

This clone was seen a handful of times. The rearrangement uses TRBV9 and TRBJ2-7; 10 nucleotides line up with TRBD1. V trimming: 8 bases; J trimming: 7 bases; junction bases outside the gene matches: 6. The CDR3 is 12 amino acids. Per the germline V gene, CDR1 is SGDLS and CDR2 is YYNGEE. In DNA, the CDR3 is TGTGCCAGTCAGGGACAGGGGTTAGAGCAGTACTTC. Its protein product is CASQGQGLEQYF.

A remark on this clone: Other DNA variants within this sample encode the same CDR3. The chain employs TRBV6-1 and TRBJ1-5; D is perhaps TRBD1 (5 bases). Between the trimmed V and J ends, which lost 1 base and 4 bases, there was a span of 11 bases. Germline lookup yields CDR1 MNHNS and CDR2 SASEGT. The CDR3 has 15 amino acids. Written as DNA, the CDR3 is TGTGCCAGCAGTGAAGTCACAGGTAGTAATCAGCCCCAGCATTTT. Protein sequence: CASSEVTGSNQPQHF.

The CDR3 DNA follows: TGTGCCAGCAGCTCCGACTCAGGGGTTGAGAACTATGGCTACACCTTC. Protein sequence: CASSSDSGVENYGYTF. The rearrangement uses TRBV11-3 and TRBJ1-2; the D gene is possibly TRBD1 (6 bases). With 4 bases removed from V and 2 bases from J, the gap between germline ends came to 17 bases. Per the germline V gene, CDR1 is SGHNT and CDR2 is YENEEA. The CDR3 consists of 16 residues.

This chain connects TRBV3-1 (or the pseudogene TRBV3-2) to TRBJ1-3, with D possibly matching TRBD1 (6 bases). Germline V lookup: CDR1 LGHDT, CDR2 YNNKEL (reference sequence). With 2 bases removed from V and 4 bases from J, the gap between germline ends came to 9 bases. The CDR3 spans 14 residues. CDR3 nucleotide sequence: TGTGCCAGCAGCCAACAGGGGTACGGAAACACCATATATTTT. It specifies CASSQQGYGNTIYF.

This sequence joins TRBV15 and TRBJ1-1; TRBD1 is a possible D gene (6 bases). Deletions cut 4 bases from V and 3 bases from J, with 18 bases between. Per the germline V gene, CDR1 is LNHNV and CDR2 is YYDKDF (reference sequence). This CDR3 comprises 16 residues. The CDR3 here is CATSKDSVLGDTEAFF. CDR3 nucleotides: TGTGCCACCAGCAAGGACAGCGTATTAGGGGACACTGAAGCTTTCTTT. The full variable domain, rest sourced from reference TRBV15 and TRBJ1-1, is DAMVIQNPRYQVTQFGKPVTLSCSQTLNHNVMYWYQQKSSQAPKLLFHYYDKDFNNEADTPDNFQSRRPNTSFCFLDIRSPGLGDTAMYLCATSKDSVLGDTEAFFGQGTRLTVV.

CDR3 coding DNA: TGTGCCTGTTTGGGCTTGGGCTATGGCTACACCTTC. Its translation is CACLGLGYGYTF. This chain links TRBV30 with TRBJ1-2; D is unclear. Germline CDR1 reads GTSNPN; CDR2 reads SVGIG (reference sequence). The CDR3 is 12 residues long. V was trimmed by 6 bases and J by 4 bases, leaving 12 bases between them.

The chain employs TRBV7-9 and TRBJ2-7; no clear D. Looked up from germline, CDR1 is SEHNR and CDR2 is FQNEAQ (reference sequence). V was pared by 2 bases and J by 0 bases, with 8 bases between. The CDR3 covers 14 residues. CDR3 in amino acids: CASSLQASSYEQYF. The CDR3 DNA follows: TGTGCCAGCAGCTTACAGGCGAGCTCCTACGAGCAGTACTTC.

The chain joins TRBV2 to TRBJ1-1; D is perhaps TRBD1 (6 bases). Trimming removed 5 bases from V and 1 base from J, with 14 bases in between. This CDR3 is 15 amino acids long. The germline V gene has CDR1 SNHLY and CDR2 FYNNEI. CDR3 sequence reads: CASSRIQGPNTEAFF. CDR3 DNA: TGTGCCAGCAGTCGGATACAGGGCCCGAACACTGAAGCTTTCTTT.

This clone was observed a few times. The chain uses TRBV10-3 and TRBJ2-6; TRBD2 matches at 9 bases. V trimming: 4 bases; J trimming: 1 base; junction bases outside the gene matches: 5. The CDR3 consists of 17 residues. CDR1 and CDR2 from the germline V gene are ENHRY and SYGVKD. CDR3: CAISGGGGVSGANVLTF. In DNA, the CDR3 is TGTGCCATCAGTGGAGGCGGGGGGGTTTCTGGGGCCAACGTCCTGACTTTC.

This chain uses TRBV6-5 with TRBJ1-2; no clear D. From germline, CDR1 is MNHEY and CDR2 SVGAGI. This CDR3 comprises 11 residues. The CDR3 sequence is CALLRGDGYTF. The CDR3 DNA reads TGTGCACTATTACGAGGAGATGGCTACACCTTC.

The chain carries TRBV7-2 and TRBJ2-3; 8 bases agree with TRBD2. Germline V gene lookup returns CDR1 SGHTA and CDR2 FQGNSA. The ends lost 9 bases at V and 5 bases at J; junction bases unmatched: 16. The CDR3 has 16 residues. CDR3 coding DNA: TGTGCCAGTAGTCCCCCTCGGGGGGGGGCCTTAGATACGCAGTATTTT. Protein sequence: CASSPPRGGALDTQYF. Full variable domain (outside the CDR3, taken from reference TRBV7-2 and TRBJ2-3): GAGVSQSPSNKVTEKGKDVELRCDPISGHTALYWYRQSLGQGLEFLIYFQGNSAPDKSGLPSDRFSAERTGGSVSTLTIQRTQQEDSAVYLCASSPPRGGALDTQYFGPGTRLTVL.

The rearrangement uses TRBV18 and TRBJ1-2; D gene uncertain. Between the trimmed V and J ends, which lost 3 bases and 6 bases, there was a span of 20 bases. This CDR3 comprises 16 residues. The germline CDR1 and CDR2 sequences are KGHSH and LQKENI. CDR3: CASSPPGLGMGDGYTF. The CDR3 DNA is TGTGCCAGCTCACCCCCTGGACTGGGAATGGGTGATGGCTACACCTTC.

The table lists this clone with a few counts. The chain carries TRBV7-7 and TRBJ2-1; 13 bases are a match to TRBD2. J lost 5 bases, V lost 1 base, and 5 bases had no gene match. Germline CDR1 and CDR2: SSHAT and FNYEAQ (reference sequence). The CDR3 extends over 17 amino acids. CDR3 DNA sequence: TGTGCCAGCAGCTTAGGTGGACTAGCGGGGGCGAACAATGAGCAGTTCTTC. Translating gives CASSLGGLAGANNEQFF.

The chain combines TRBV3-1 (or the pseudogene TRBV3-2) with TRBJ2-1, with 7 bases identical to TRBD2. This CDR3 comprises 14 residues. Trimming at V came to 4 bases and at J to 3 bases, leaving 3 bases not matched to a gene. Germline V CDR1 and CDR2: LGHDT, YNNKEL (reference sequence). The CDR3 loop reads CASSPRGVYNEQFF. The CDR3 coding sequence is TGTGCCAGCAGCCCCCGGGGGGTCTACAATGAGCAGTTCTTC.

The V and J genes are TRBV29-1 and TRBJ2-7, with D perhaps TRBD1 (6 bases). Germline-derived CDR1 and CDR2 are SQVTM and ANQGSEA. Trimming took 4 bases from V and 6 from J, leaving 13 bases between them. The CDR3 loop spans 12 amino acids. The CDR3 DNA is TGCAGCGTTGTAAGACAGGCCGGCGAGCAGTACTTC. Protein: CSVVRQAGEQYF.

The chain couples TRBV10-3 to TRBJ1-4, with D possibly TRBD1 on 6 matching bases. The CDR3 is made up of 13 amino acids. The germline gives CDR1 ENHRY, CDR2 SYGVKD. The V end lost 10 bases, the J end lost 5 bases, and 14 bases lay between the germline ends. The CDR3 DNA is TGTGCCAGCCGGGCTCAGGGGAATGAAAAACTGTTTTTT. Translating gives CASRAQGNEKLFF.

The J gene is TRBJ1-2, the V gene TRBV12-3 or TRBV12-4; 9 bases align to TRBD1. The CDR3 contains 13 residues. With 6 bases clipped from V and 8 bases from J, the junction kept 7 bases outside the gene matches. In DNA, the CDR3 is TGTGCCAGCAGCCCCGGACAGGGGCAAGGCTACACCTTC. Its translation is CASSPGQGQGYTF.

The gene calls are TRBV28 and TRBJ1-1; D perhaps matches TRBD1 (6 bases). The CDR3 sequence is 12 residues long. Trimming pared 10 bases from V and 1 base from J, leaving 10 bases between. Germline-derived CDR1 and CDR2 are MDHEN and SYDVKM. This CDR3 reads CATGQPNTEAFF. CDR3 DNA sequence: TGTGCCACCGGACAGCCGAACACTGAAGCTTTCTTT.

The rearrangement links TRBV5-4 to TRBJ2-7, with TRBD1 as a possible D gene (6 bases). The germline V gene encodes CDR1 SGHNT and CDR2 YYREEE (reference sequence). The CDR3 runs to 15 residues. V lost 0 bases, J lost 2 bases, and 12 bases lay in between. The CDR3 DNA is TGTGCCAGCAGCTTGGGACAGGAACGGGCCTACGAGCAGTACTTC. It codes for CASSLGQERAYEQYF. Filled out from reference TRBV5-4 and TRBJ2-7, the complete variable domain reads ETGVTQSPTHLIKTRGQQVTLRCSSQSGHNTVSWYQQALGQGPQFIFQYYREEENGRGNFPPRFSGLQFPNYSSELNVNALELDDSALYLCASSLGQERAYEQYFGPGTRLTVT.

Comment on this clone: Other nucleotide sequences in the sample specify the same CDR3. The rearrangement uses TRBV3-1 (or the pseudogene TRBV3-2) and TRBJ2-2; D not certain. Trimming left V 3 bases short and J 8 bases short, with 4 bases between. CDR1 and CDR2 from the germline V gene are LGHDT and YNNKEL (reference sequence). The length of the CDR3 is 11 residues. The CDR3 reads CASSQAGELFF. DNA for the CDR3: TGTGCCAGCAGCCAGGCAGGGGAGCTGTTTTTT.

The chain uses TRBV7-9 and TRBJ2-3; D is ambiguous. The CDR3 contains 13 residues. Trimming removed 5 bases from V and 3 bases from J, with 9 bases in between. From germline, CDR1 is SEHNR and CDR2 FQNEAQ (reference sequence). The CDR3 spells CASSPTWTDTQYF. The CDR3 DNA reads as TGTGCCAGCAGCCCTACGTGGACAGATACGCAGTATTTT.

CDR3 in DNA: TGTGCCAGCAGCCAAGTGGGCCAGGAATTCGGCCCTGAAAAACTGTTTTTT. Translated, it gives CASSQVGQEFGPEKLFF. J is TRBJ1-4 and V is TRBV3-1 (or the pseudogene TRBV3-2); no firm D call. Germline V gives CDR1 LGHDT, CDR2 YNNKEL (reference sequence). Trimming took off 1 base at V and 7 bases at J, with 19 bases between the two ends. This CDR3 contains 17 residues.

This sequence joins TRBV7-2 and TRBJ1-1; the D is unclear. Between the trimmed V and J ends, which lost 1 base and 0 bases, there was a span of 6 bases. CDR3 length equals 14 residues. Germline V lookup: CDR1 SGHTA, CDR2 FQGNSA. The CDR3 reads CASSLGQMNTEAFF. Here the CDR3 DNA reads TGTGCCAGCAGCTTAGGGCAGATGAACACTGAAGCTTTCTTT.